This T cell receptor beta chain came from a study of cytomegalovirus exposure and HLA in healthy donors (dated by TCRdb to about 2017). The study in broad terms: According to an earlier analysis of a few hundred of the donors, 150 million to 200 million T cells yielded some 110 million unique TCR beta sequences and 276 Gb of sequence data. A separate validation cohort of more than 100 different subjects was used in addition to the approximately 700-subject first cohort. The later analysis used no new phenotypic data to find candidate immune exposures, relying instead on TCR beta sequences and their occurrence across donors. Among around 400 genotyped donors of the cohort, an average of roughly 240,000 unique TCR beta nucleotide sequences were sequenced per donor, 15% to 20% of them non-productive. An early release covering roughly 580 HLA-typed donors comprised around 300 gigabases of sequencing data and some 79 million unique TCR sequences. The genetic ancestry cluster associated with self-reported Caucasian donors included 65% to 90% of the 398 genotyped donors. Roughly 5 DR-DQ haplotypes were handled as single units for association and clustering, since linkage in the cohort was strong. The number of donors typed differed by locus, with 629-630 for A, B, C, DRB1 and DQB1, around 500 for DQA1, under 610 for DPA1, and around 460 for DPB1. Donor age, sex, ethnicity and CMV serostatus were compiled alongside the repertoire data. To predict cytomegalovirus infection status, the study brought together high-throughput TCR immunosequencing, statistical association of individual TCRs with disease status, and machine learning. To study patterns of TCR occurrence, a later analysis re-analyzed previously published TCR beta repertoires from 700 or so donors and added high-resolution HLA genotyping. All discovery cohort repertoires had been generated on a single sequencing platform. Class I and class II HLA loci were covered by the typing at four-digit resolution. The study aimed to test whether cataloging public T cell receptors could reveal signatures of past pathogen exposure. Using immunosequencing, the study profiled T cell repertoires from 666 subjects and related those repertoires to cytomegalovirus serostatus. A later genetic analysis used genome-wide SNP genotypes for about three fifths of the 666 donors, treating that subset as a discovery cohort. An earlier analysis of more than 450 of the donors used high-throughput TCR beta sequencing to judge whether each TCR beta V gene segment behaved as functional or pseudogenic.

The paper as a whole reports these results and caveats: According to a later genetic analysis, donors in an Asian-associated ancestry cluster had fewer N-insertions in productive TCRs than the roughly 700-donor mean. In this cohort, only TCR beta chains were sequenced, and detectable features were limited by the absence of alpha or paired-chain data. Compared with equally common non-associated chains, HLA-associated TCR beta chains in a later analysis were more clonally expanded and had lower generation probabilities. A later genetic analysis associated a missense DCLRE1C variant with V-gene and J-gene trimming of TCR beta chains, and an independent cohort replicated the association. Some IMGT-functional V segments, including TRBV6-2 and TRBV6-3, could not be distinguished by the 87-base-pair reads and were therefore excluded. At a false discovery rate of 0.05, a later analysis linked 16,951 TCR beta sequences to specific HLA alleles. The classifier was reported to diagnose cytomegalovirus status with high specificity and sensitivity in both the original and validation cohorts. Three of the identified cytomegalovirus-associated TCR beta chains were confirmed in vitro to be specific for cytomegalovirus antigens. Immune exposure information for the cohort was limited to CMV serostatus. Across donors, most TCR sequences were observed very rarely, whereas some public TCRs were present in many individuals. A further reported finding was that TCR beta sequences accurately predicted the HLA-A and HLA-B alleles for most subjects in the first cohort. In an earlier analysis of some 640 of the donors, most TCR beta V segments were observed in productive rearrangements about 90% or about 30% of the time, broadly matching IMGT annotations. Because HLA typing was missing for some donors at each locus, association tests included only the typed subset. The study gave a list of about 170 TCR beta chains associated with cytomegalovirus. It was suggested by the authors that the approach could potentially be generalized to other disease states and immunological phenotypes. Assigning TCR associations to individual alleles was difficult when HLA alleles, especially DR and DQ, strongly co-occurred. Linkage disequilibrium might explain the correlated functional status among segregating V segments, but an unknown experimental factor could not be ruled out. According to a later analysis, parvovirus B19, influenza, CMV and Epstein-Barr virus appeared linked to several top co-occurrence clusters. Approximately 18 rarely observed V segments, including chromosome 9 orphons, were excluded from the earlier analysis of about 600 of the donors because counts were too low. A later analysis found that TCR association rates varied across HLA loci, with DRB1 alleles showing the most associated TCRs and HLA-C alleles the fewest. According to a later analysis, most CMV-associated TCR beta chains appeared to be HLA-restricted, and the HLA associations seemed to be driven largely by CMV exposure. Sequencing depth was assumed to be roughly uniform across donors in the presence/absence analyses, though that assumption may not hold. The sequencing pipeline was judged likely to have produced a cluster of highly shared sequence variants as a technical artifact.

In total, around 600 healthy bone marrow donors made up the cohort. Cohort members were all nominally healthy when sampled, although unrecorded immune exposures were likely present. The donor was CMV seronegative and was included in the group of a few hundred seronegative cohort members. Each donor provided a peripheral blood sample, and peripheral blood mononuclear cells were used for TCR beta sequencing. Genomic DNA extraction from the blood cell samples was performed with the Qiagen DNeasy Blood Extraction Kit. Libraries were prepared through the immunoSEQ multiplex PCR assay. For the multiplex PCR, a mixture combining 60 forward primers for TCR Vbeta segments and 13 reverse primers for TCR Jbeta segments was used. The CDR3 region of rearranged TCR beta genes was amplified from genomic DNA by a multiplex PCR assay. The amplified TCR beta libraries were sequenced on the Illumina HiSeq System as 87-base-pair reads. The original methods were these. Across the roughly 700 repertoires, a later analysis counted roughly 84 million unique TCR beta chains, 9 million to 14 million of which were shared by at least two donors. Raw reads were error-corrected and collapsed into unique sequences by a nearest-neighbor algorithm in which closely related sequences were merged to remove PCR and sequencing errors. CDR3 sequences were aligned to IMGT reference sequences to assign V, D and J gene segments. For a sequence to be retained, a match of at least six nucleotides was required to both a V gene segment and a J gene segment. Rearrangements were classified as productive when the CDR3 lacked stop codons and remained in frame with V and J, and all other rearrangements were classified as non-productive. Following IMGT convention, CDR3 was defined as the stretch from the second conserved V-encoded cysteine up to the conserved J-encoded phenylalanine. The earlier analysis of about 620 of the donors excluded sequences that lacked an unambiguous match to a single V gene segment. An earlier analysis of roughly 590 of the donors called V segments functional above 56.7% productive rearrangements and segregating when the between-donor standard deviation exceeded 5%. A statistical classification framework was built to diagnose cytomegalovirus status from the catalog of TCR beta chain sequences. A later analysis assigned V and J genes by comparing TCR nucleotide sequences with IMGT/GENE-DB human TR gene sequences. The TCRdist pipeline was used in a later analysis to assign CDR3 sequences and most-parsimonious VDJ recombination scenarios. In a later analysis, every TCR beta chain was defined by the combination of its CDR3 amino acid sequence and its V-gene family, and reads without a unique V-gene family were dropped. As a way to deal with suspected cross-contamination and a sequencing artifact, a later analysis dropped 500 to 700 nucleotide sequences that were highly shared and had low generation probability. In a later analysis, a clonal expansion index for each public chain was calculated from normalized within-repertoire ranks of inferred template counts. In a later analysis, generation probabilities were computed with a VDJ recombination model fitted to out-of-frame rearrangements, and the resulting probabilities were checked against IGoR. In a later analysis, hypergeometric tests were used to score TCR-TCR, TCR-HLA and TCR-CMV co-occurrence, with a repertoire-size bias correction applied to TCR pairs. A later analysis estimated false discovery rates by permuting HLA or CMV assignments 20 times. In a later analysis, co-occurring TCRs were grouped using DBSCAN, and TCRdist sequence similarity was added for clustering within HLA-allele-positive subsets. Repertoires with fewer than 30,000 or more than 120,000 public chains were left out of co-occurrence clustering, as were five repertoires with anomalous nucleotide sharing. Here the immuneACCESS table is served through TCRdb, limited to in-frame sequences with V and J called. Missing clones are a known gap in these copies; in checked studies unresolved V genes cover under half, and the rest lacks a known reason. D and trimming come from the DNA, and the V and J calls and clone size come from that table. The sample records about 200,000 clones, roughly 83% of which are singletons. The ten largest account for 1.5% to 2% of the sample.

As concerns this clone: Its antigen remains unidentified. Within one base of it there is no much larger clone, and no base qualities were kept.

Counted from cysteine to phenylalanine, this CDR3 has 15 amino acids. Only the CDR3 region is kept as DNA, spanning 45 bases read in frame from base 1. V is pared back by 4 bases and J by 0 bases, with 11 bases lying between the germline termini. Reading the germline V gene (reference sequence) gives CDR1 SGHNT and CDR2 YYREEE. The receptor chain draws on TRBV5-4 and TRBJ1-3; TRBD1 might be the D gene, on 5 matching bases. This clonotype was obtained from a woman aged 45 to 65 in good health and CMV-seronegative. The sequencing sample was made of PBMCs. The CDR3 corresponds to CASSIDSISGNTIYF. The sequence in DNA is TGTGCCAGCAGCATCGACAGCATCTCTGGAAACACCATATATTTT.